This TCR beta chain is drawn from a study of blood T cell repertoires in COVID-19. Looking at the study overall: Collection of acute and convalescent COVID-19 samples took place in the United States, Italy and Spain. T cells, B-cell-depleted T cells, or PBMCs supplied cDNA or gDNA.

In the study's own analysis: Reference gene primer amplification gave estimated nucleated cell counts. Using immunoSEQ multiplex PCR, the repertoire was profiled, and TCRdb retains in-frame clones only, with some absent. From that table come the V and J calls and clone size; the DNA was used to work out D and trimming. This sample has around 76,000 clones, with around nine tenths found just once. This clone was counted a single time. Trimming took off 3 bases at V and 1 base at J, with 6 bases between the two ends. The germline V gene encodes CDR1 SGHTA and CDR2 FQGTGA. The CDR3 has 13 amino acids. Sequencing was carried out using peripheral blood. The chain recombines TRBV7-3 with TRBJ1-1; unclear D gene. This clonotype was sampled from a human donor in a cohort sampled during active COVID-19. The CDR3, as DNA: TGTGCCAGCAGCTTTTCCAAGAACACTGAAGCTTTCTTT. It yields the protein CASSFSKNTEAFF. Filled out from reference TRBV7-3 and TRBJ1-1, the complete variable domain reads GAGVSQTPSNKVTEKGKYVELRCDPISGHTALYWYRQSLGQGPEFLIYFQGTGAADDSGLPNDRFFAVRPEGSVSTLKIQRTERGDSAVYLCASSFSKNTEAFFGQGTRLTVV.